The 6 T cell receptor beta chains in this list originate from one sample, sequenced in a study of T cells in Graves' hyperthyroidism and ophthalmopathy. RNA transcripts served as the template for amplifying TCR beta CDR3 regions. HTBI primers were employed in a first-round RT-PCR of the TCR CDR3. TCRdb ran MiXCR on the multiplex PCR reads and lists one entry per CDR3 protein. The sample lists some 600,000 distinct CDR3 sequences, roughly 13% occurring once. The source material was blood. The receptors stem from a woman aged 25 to 45 with Graves' hyperthyroidism that later progressed to Graves' ophthalmopathy.

The rearrangement uses TRBV28 and TRBJ2-1; 14 nucleotides align to TRBD2. J lost 7 bases, V lost 5 bases, and 10 bases had no gene match. The CDR3 length is 17 residues. CDR1 MDHEN and CDR2 SYDVKM come from the germline V gene. CDR3 DNA: TGTGCCAGCAGTCGCTGGACTAGCGGGAGGACAGCAAATGAGCAGTTCTTC. Its protein is CASSRWTSGRTANEQFF. The full variable domain, its missing parts supplied by reference TRBV28 and TRBJ2-1, is DVKVTQSSRYLVKRTGEKVFLECVQDMDHENMFWYRQDPGLGLRLIYFSYDVKMKEKGDIPEGYSVSREKKERFSLILESASTNQTSMYLCASSRWTSGRTANEQFFGPGTRLTVL.

The chain joins TRBV27 to TRBJ1-5; D unresolved. V gave up 5 bases and J gave up 0 bases, with 8 bases separating them. The length of the CDR3 is 14 residues. CDR1 MNHEY and CDR2 SMNVEV come from the germline V gene (reference sequence). The CDR3: CASSRAVSNQPQHF. The CDR3 DNA is TGTGCCAGCAGTCGCGCCGTTAGCAATCAGCCCCAGCATTTT.

This clonotype was counted many times. This sequence joins TRBV6-2 or TRBV6-3 and TRBJ1-2; D ambiguous. V lost 7 bases to trimming and J lost 2 bases, with 14 bases between them. The CDR3 is 14 residues long. CDR1 MNHEY and CDR2 SVGEGT come from the germline V gene. CDR3 in amino acids: CASIDPGRNYGYTF. The CDR3 DNA sequence: TGTGCCAGCATCGACCCCGGACGGAACTATGGCTACACCTTC.

The table lists this clonotype with many counts. This chain links TRBV7-9 with TRBJ2-7; TRBD2 aligns across 12 bases. CDR3 size: 15 residues. Trimming removed 5 bases from V and 6 bases from J; junction bases left unmatched: 8. Per the germline V gene, CDR1 is SEHNR and CDR2 is FQNEAQ (reference sequence). In nucleotides, the CDR3 is TGTGCCAGCAGCAGGGGGACTAGCGGGCTCAGCGAGCAGTACTTC. Translation: CASSRGTSGLSEQYF.

On this clonotype itself: This could be a read error, since a much larger clone is one nucleotide away. V and J are TRBV24-1 and TRBJ2-1; 13 positions match TRBD2. This CDR3 has 16 residues. With V trimmed by 8 bases and J by 0 bases, 3 bases remained unmatched. From germline, CDR1 is KGHDR and CDR2 SFDVKD. In DNA, the CDR3 is TGTGCCACCACCGGGACTAGCGGGACCTCCTACAATGAGCAGTTCTTC. Translating gives CATTGTSGTSYNEQFF.

The chain links TRBV18 to TRBJ1-2; D gene uncertain. This CDR3 has 15 residues. V lost 3 bases to trimming and J lost 0 bases, with 11 bases between them. Germline CDR1 is KGHSH and CDR2 is LQKENI. CDR3: CASSPGNDPNYGYTF. The CDR3 nucleotides are TGTGCCAGCTCACCGGGGAATGACCCTAACTATGGCTACACCTTC.